This TCR beta chain derives from a study of a mutant IDH1 vaccine in newly diagnosed glioma. For the study at large: Treated patients had a mean age of 40.4 years and a roughly 60% male, around 40% female split.

Libraries were prepared by immunoSEQ multiplex PCR; TCRdb keeps only in-frame clonotypes and omits some of them. The sample records roughly 70,000 clones, 80% to 90% being singletons. Comments on this clone: What it binds is unknown.

Points from the study as a whole: Of the patients, roughly 93% had vaccine-induced immune responses.

Germline V lookup: CDR1 LNHDA, CDR2 SQIVND (reference sequence). CDR3 length: 12 amino acids. Time point specified: baseline, week 1 (first vaccination visit). Described treatment: pre-vaccination baseline after standard-of-care therapy. This TCR derives from a man younger than 45 with glioma. Source: PBMCs, taken from a glioma patient treated with radiotherapy, temozolomide or both. The gene calls are TRBV19 and TRBJ2-5; D is ambiguous. The J call may be wrong; the DNA end is better matched by TRBJ2-7. CDR3 DNA: TGTGCCAGTATAGACGGCGCAGGCGAGCAGTACTTC. It codes for CASIDGAGEQYF.